The next 28 T cell receptor beta chains were all read from a single sample in a study of T cell changes during pregnancy in multiple sclerosis. Generated by immunoSEQ multiplex PCR, the TCRdb table keeps only in-frame clones and is missing some. The table has 50,000 to 75,000 clones, over 90% seen once. This specimen was CD8+ T cells from peripheral blood mononuclear cells, taken in the third trimester of pregnancy. These receptors all stem from a female donor with multiple sclerosis, enrolled in a pregnancy study.

The chain recombines TRBV7-9 with TRBJ1-4; D might be TRBD1 (5 bases). The V gene lost 6 bases and the J gene lost 5 bases, with 16 bases spanning the gap. The V gene's germline CDR1 is SEHNR and CDR2 FQNEAQ (reference sequence). This CDR3 is built from 15 residues. CDR3 sequence reads: CASSLGWGENEKLFF. CDR3 sequence (DNA): TGTGCCAGCAGTCTAGGGTGGGGGGAGAATGAAAAACTGTTTTTT.

The rearrangement links TRBV7-9 to TRBJ2-2, with 7 nucleotides matching TRBD2. The CDR3 runs 19 residues. CDR1 and CDR2 from the germline V gene are SEHNR and FQNEAQ (reference sequence). V was pared by 4 bases and J by 1 base, with 15 bases of the junction left unmatched. This chain's CDR3 is CASSSHVFKRERNTGELFF. The CDR3 region has the DNA TGTGCCAGCAGCTCCCACGTTTTTAAGCGGGAAAGGAACACCGGGGAGCTGTTTTTT.

V usage is TRBV18 and J usage is TRBJ2-3; no clear D. The CDR3 is made up of 13 amino acids. V was clipped by 0 bases and J by 5 bases, with 6 bases between them. Per the germline V gene, CDR1 is KGHSH and CDR2 is LQKENI. CDR3 region: CASSPPIRDTQYF. DNA for the CDR3: TGTGCCAGCTCACCACCAATTCGAGATACGCAGTATTTT.

V gene TRBV27 combines with J gene TRBJ2-1, with 8 bases that match TRBD2. Germline CDR1 is MNHEY and CDR2 is SMNVEV (reference sequence). The V gene end was trimmed by 6 bases and the J gene end by 3 bases; junction bases not matched to a gene: 13. The CDR3 spans 17 residues. The CDR3, as DNA: TGTGCCAGCAGGCCACTCCTTGAGCGGGAGTTCTACAATGAGCAGTTCTTC. It is translated as CASRPLLEREFYNEQFF.

As DNA, the CDR3 is TGTGCCAGCAGTTTATCTGTAGACAGTCCGGCAGGGGAGACCCAGTACTTC. This translates into CASSLSVDSPAGETQYF. The chain links TRBV27 to TRBJ2-5; D possibly corresponds to TRBD1 (5 bases). V shed 0 bases and J shed 5 bases, with 19 bases lying between them. CDR3 length: 17 residues. Looked up from germline, CDR1 is MNHEY and CDR2 is SMNVEV (reference sequence).

This clone turned up a few times. CDR3 loop: CASRPGTGYGYTF. The DNA of the CDR3 is TGTGCCAGCAGACCCGGGACAGGTTATGGCTACACCTTC. The chain joins TRBV6-6 to TRBJ1-2; 8 nucleotides match TRBD1. Germline loops: CDR1 MNHNY, CDR2 SVGAGI (reference sequence). The CDR3 runs to 13 residues. J gave up 5 bases and V 6 bases, and 5 bases lay outside the gene matches.

This chain uses TRBV6-1 with TRBJ2-7; the match to TRBD2 covers 7 bases. The germline CDR1 and CDR2 sequences are MNHNS and SASEGT. The CDR3 totals 14 residues. J lost 7 bases, V lost 2 bases, and 8 bases had no gene match. The CDR3 sequence is CASSEWVGLREQYF. CDR3 coding DNA: TGTGCCAGCAGTGAATGGGTGGGACTACGAGAGCAGTACTTC.

This clone was picked up a small number of times. The chain couples TRBV27 to TRBJ1-5; TRBD1 agrees at 8 bases. V shed 5 bases, J shed 6 bases, and the junction held 9 bases outside the gene matches. Germline CDR1 and CDR2: MNHEY and SMNVEV (reference sequence). The CDR3 consists of 15 residues. The CDR3 is CASSMRTGRSQPQHF. The CDR3 DNA reads TGTGCCAGCAGTATGCGGACAGGGCGAAGTCAGCCCCAGCATTTT.

As for this clone: Other DNA sequences within the sample encode an identical CDR3. The chain is built from TRBV9 and TRBJ2-1, with TRBD2 matching 10 bases. The CDR3 contains 16 residues. The germline V gene encodes CDR1 SGDLS and CDR2 YYNGEE. V shed 0 bases, J shed 3 bases, and the junction held 3 bases outside the gene matches. CDR3 DNA: TGTGCCAGCAGCGTAGGACTAGCGGGTAGCTACAATGAGCAGTTCTTC. It yields the protein CASSVGLAGSYNEQFF.

This chain links TRBV7-3 with TRBJ2-1; tentative D call: TRBD1 (5 bases). Germline loops: CDR1 SGHTA, CDR2 FQGTGA. The CDR3 has 14 residues. Trimming took off 1 base at V and 7 bases at J, with 11 bases between the two ends. CDR3 protein: CASSLSQGLNEQFF. The CDR3 DNA follows: TGTGCCAGCAGCTTAAGCCAGGGATTGAATGAGCAGTTCTTC.

This clone was counted a few times. This chain joins TRBV7-8 and TRBJ1-4; 7 positions agree with TRBD1. Trimming at V came to 5 bases and at J to 7 bases, leaving 10 bases not matched to a gene. CDR3 length: 15 amino acids. Per the germline V gene, CDR1 is SGHVS and CDR2 is FQNEAQ. The CDR3 region is CASSRRPGDSEKLFF. CDR3 coding DNA: TGTGCCAGCAGCCGCCGCCCAGGGGACAGTGAAAAACTGTTTTTT.

The chain couples TRBV7-9 to TRBJ1-1, with D unclear. Trimming removed 3 bases at V and 6 bases at J, with 11 bases between. The germline V gene has CDR1 SEHNR and CDR2 FQNEAQ (reference sequence). The CDR3 covers 13 residues. CDR3 sequence reads: CASSLRNNPEAFF. In DNA, the CDR3 is TGTGCCAGCAGCTTGAGGAATAATCCTGAAGCTTTCTTT.

This chain joins TRBV4-1 and TRBJ1-1, with D perhaps matching TRBD1 (5 bases). The V gene lost 6 bases and the J gene lost 0 bases, with 11 bases spanning the gap. The CDR3 has 14 residues. Germline lookup yields CDR1 MGHRA and CDR2 YSYEKL. CDR3 in amino acids: CASRGGGVNTEAFF. Written as DNA, the CDR3 is TGCGCCAGCAGGGGGGGTGGGGTGAACACTGAAGCTTTCTTT.

The chain couples TRBV4-1 to TRBJ2-3, with 9 bases matching TRBD2. The CDR3 is 17 amino acids. Germline values: CDR1 MGHRA, CDR2 YSYEKL. V lost 3 bases and J lost 3; bases outside the gene matches: 10. The DNA for the CDR3 is TGCGCCAGCAGCCAGGGGGTAGCGGGAGTACGTACAGATACGCAGTATTTT. It codes for CASSQGVAGVRTDTQYF.

The gene calls are TRBV27 and TRBJ2-2; TRBD2 agrees at 10 bases. The CDR3 length is 15 residues. The germline CDR1 and CDR2 sequences are MNHEY and SMNVEV (reference sequence). V dropped 2 bases and J dropped 8; count of bases not matched to a gene: 5. The CDR3 bases are TGTGCCAGCAGTTTACGAGCGGGAGGGCGAGGGGAGCTGTTTTTT. Amino acids: CASSLRAGGRGELFF.

This sequence joins TRBV7-2 and TRBJ2-1; 9 bases map to TRBD2. Unmatched junction bases numbered 13, after V lost 4 bases and J lost 3 bases. Germline lookup yields CDR1 SGHTA and CDR2 FQGNSA. This CDR3 region has 18 residues. CDR3 sequence reads: CASSWGLAGERIYNEQFF. The CDR3 nucleotides are TGTGCCAGCAGCTGGGGATTAGCGGGAGAGAGGATCTACAATGAGCAGTTCTTC.

Only one count was recorded for this clone. The gene calls are TRBV5-1 and TRBJ1-2; tentative D call: TRBD1 (5 bases). V was cut by 5 bases and J by 8 bases, with 13 bases left in between. Per the germline V gene, CDR1 is SGHRS and CDR2 is YFSETQ. CDR3 length: 12 residues. The CDR3, as DNA: TGCGCCAGCAGAGGAACAGGCCGCGGCTACACCTTC. It translates to CASRGTGRGYTF.

The V and J genes are TRBV25-1 and TRBJ2-1; D is uncertain. Germline-derived CDR1 and CDR2 are MGHDK and SYGVNS. The CDR3 spans 16 residues. V lost 6 bases, J lost 0 bases, and 15 bases lay in between. CDR3 in amino acids: CASRGTPIGSYNEQFF. The CDR3 nucleotides read TGTGCCAGCAGGGGCACGCCCATAGGCTCCTACAATGAGCAGTTCTTC.

Notes on this clone: Within the sample, other DNA sequences also encode this same CDR3. This rearrangement joins TRBV27 to TRBJ1-2; D is unclear. V lost 2 bases and J lost 2, with 6 bases in between. Per germline, CDR1 MNHEY and CDR2 SMNVEV (reference sequence). The CDR3 sequence is 13 residues long. CDR3 sequence reads: CASSLTANYGYTF. The CDR3 DNA is TGTGCCAGCAGTTTAACAGCAAACTATGGCTACACCTTC.

This rearrangement joins TRBV2 to TRBJ1-5; D may be TRBD1 (5 bases). The CDR3 extends over 14 amino acids. Trimming took off 9 bases at V and 2 bases at J, with 14 bases between the two ends. Germline V CDR1 and CDR2: SNHLY, FYNNEI. This CDR3 reads CASSGRGGNQPQHF. The DNA of the CDR3 is TGTGCCAGTTCAGGGCGGGGTGGCAATCAGCCCCAGCATTTT.

V gene TRBV5-1 combines with J gene TRBJ2-5, with a possible D match to TRBD1 (6 bases). V lost 4 bases, J lost 2 bases, and 15 bases lay in between. Germline V CDR1 and CDR2: SGHRS, YFSETQ. This CDR3 contains 15 residues. CDR3 sequence reads: CASSRDRTAQETQYF. In DNA, the CDR3 is TGCGCCAGCAGCCGGGACCGGACAGCTCAAGAGACCCAGTACTTC.

The chain is built from TRBV7-3 and TRBJ1-2, with 9 bases identical to TRBD1. The CDR3 is made up of 15 amino acids. V lost 4 bases and J lost 7; bases outside the gene matches: 10. CDR1 and CDR2 (germline): SGHTA, FQGTGA. The CDR3 region is CASSYFPQGAGGYTF. The CDR3 DNA is TGTGCCAGCAGCTATTTCCCACAGGGGGCGGGTGGCTACACCTTC.

V gene TRBV7-2 combines with J gene TRBJ2-7; D gene ambiguous. Trimming pared 0 bases from V and 6 bases from J, leaving 12 bases between. Per the germline V gene, CDR1 is SGHTA and CDR2 is FQGNSA. The CDR3 spans 14 residues. CDR3 region: CASSLADTRPEQYF. Here the CDR3 DNA reads TGTGCCAGCAGCTTAGCTGACACAAGGCCCGAGCAGTACTTC.

The chain combines TRBV7-3 with TRBJ1-1, with 8 bases that match TRBD1. CDR3 length: 14 residues. CDR1 and CDR2 from the germline V gene are SGHTA and FQGTGA. V was pared by 4 bases and J by 1 base, with 2 bases of the junction left unmatched. CDR3: CASSSGGGNTEAFF. DNA of the CDR3: TGTGCCAGCAGCTCAGGGGGCGGGAACACTGAAGCTTTCTTT.

V usage is TRBV4-2 and J usage is TRBJ2-2; TRBD2 agrees at 8 bases. Germline CDR1 and CDR2: LGHNA and YNFKEQ. The ends lost 5 bases at V and 3 bases at J; junction bases unmatched: 8. The CDR3 is 16 residues long. Here the CDR3 DNA reads TGTGCCAGCAGCTTCGCGCCAGCGGGAGACACCGGGGAGCTGTTTTTT. Translating gives CASSFAPAGDTGELFF.

The J gene is TRBJ2-7, the V gene TRBV13; 8 positions match TRBD1. The CDR3 is 14 residues long. Germline values: CDR1 PRHDT, CDR2 FYEKMQ (reference sequence). Trimming removed 4 bases from V and 3 bases from J; junction bases left unmatched: 5. The CDR3 loop reads CASSSTGGGYEQYF. The DNA for the CDR3 is TGTGCCAGCAGCTCAACAGGGGGAGGCTACGAGCAGTACTTC.

The chain is built from TRBV28 and TRBJ2-7, with D perhaps TRBD2 (5 bases). The ends were cut back, 5 bases at V and 7 bases at J, with 15 bases in the middle. The CDR3 length is 13 residues. CDR1 is MDHEN and CDR2 is SYDVKM in the germline V gene. The CDR3 loop is CASSTPGTVEQYF. DNA of the CDR3: TGTGCCAGCAGTACCCCGGGAACAGTGGAGCAGTACTTC. Filled out from reference TRBV28 and TRBJ2-7, the complete variable domain reads DVKVTQSSRYLVKRTGEKVFLECVQDMDHENMFWYRQDPGLGLRLIYFSYDVKMKEKGDIPEGYSVSREKKERFSLILESASTNQTSMYLCASSTPGTVEQYFGPGTRLTVT.

This clone was observed a single time. This CDR3 is CAISEISGNLNEQFF. CDR3 coding DNA: TGTGCCATCAGTGAAATTAGCGGGAATCTCAATGAGCAGTTCTTC. The chain combines TRBV10-3 with TRBJ2-1; TRBD2 agrees at 8 bases. This CDR3 comprises 15 residues. Trimming cost V 3 bases and J 6 bases; bases outside gene matches: 7. Looked up from germline, CDR1 is ENHRY and CDR2 is SYGVKD.